This TCR beta chain was identified in a study of blood T cell repertoires in COVID-19. Whole-study context: Donors in the United States, Italy and Spain gave samples during acute or convalescent COVID-19. In each case, the material was cDNA or gDNA derived from T cells, B-cell-depleted T cells, or PBMCs.

Methods used by the authors: Reference gene primers were amplified, and this amplification served to estimate nucleated cell counts. Assay used: immunoSEQ multiplex PCR; TCRdb lists only in-frame clones, some missing. The DNA was the basis for D and trimming; V, J and clone size are from that table. The sample records about 220,000 clones, over 65% being singletons. The age range of participants was 18 to 89 years, with residence in about two dozen US areas. The CDR3 totals 13 residues. V was shortened by 2 bases and J by 2 bases, with 6 bases between the two germline ends. Germline-derived CDR1 and CDR2 are SGHNT and YENEEA. This clone was seen just once.

The receptor comes from a woman aged 60-70 years who had recovered from COVID-19. Sequencing input: PBMCs or T cells enriched from blood (not recorded which). J is TRBJ2-5 and V is TRBV11-3; D is possibly TRBD1 (5 bases). DNA of the CDR3: TGTGCCAGCAGCTTAAGGGGTCAAGAGACCCAGTACTTC. Translating it yields CASSLRGQETQYF.